Listed below are T cell receptor beta chains from one sample, sequenced in a study of T cells after somatic rescue of genetic block. The protocol was immunoSEQ multiplex PCR, while the TCRdb copy is restricted to in-frame clones and leaves out a portion. The sample includes 70,000 to 95,000 clones, 90% of them seen just once. The sequenced material came from peripheral blood mononuclear cells (PBMCs). The receptors come from a woman aged 18-30 years. CDR3s include the opening cysteine and the closing phenylalanine or tryptophan. A D gene is named only where the DNA matches it firmly. Clone sizes are given selectively: once, few, many, or a class where the clone is expanded.

abundance	d_gene	v_gene	j_gene	CDR3nt	CDR3aa
.	.	TRBV2	TRBJ2-1	TGTGCCAGCAGTGGTTACGTTTGGGGGGGCACTGAGCAGTTCTTC	CASSGYVWGGTEQFF
.	TRBD2	TRBV27	TRBJ2-3	TGTGCCAGCACTTCGGGAGGGCCGACAGATACGCAGTATTTT	CASTSGGPTDTQYF
.	TRBD2	TRBV6-5	TRBJ2-1	TGTGCCAGCAGTCCTAGCGGGAGTAACGATGAGCAGTTCTTC	CASSPSGSNDEQFF
.	.	TRBV7-2	TRBJ1-1	TGTGCCAGCAGCCCGACGGAGGGGACTGAAGCTTTCTTT	CASSPTEGTEAFF
.	.	TRBV27	TRBJ1-5	TGTGCCAGCAGCGGGGCGGGCAATCAGCCCCAGCATTTT	CASSGAGNQPQHF
once	.	TRBV18	TRBJ1-2	TGTGCCAGCTCACCAAGGCTCAAGGAGGGCTACACCTTC	CASSPRLKEGYTF
.	.	TRBV6-5	TRBJ1-5	TGTGCCAGCAGTTCTCGAACGGGAGGAGAGCCCCAGCATTTT	CASSSRTGGEPQHF
.	.	TRBV27	TRBJ2-3	TGTGCCAGCAGCCCCCGGGGGAGTACGCAGTATTTT	CASSPRGSTQYF
.	TRBD1	TRBV28	TRBJ2-7	TGTGCCAGCAGCCCATTCGAGGGGGCGGAATACGAGCAGTACTTC	CASSPFEGAEYEQYF
.	.	TRBV18	TRBJ2-5	TGTGCCAGCTCGACCAAGGGAGAGACCCAGTACTTC	CASSTKGETQYF
.	TRBD1	TRBV5-5	TRBJ2-7	TGTGCCAGCAGATATCGACAGGGCGTTGGCTACGAGCAGTACTTC	CASRYRQGVGYEQYF
.	.	TRBV6-1	TRBJ1-3	TGTGCCAGCAGTGAAAGTCAGAACTCTGGAAACACCATATATTTT	CASSESQNSGNTIYF
.	.	TRBV7-9	TRBJ1-1	TGTGCCAGCAGCTTACCCGGACGGGGGAACACTGAAGCTTTCTTT	CASSLPGRGNTEAFF
.	.	TRBV5-1	TRBJ2-4	TGCGCCAGCAGCAAGGGGGCTAGCGGAGAGCTAGCCAAAAACATTCAGTACTTC	CASSKGASGELAKNIQYF
.	.	TRBV10-3	TRBJ2-7	TGTGCCATCAGTGAGCGCAAGGGACCCAACTACGAGCAGTACTTC	CAISERKGPNYEQYF
.	.	TRBV7-2	TRBJ2-2	TGTGCCAGCAGCTCCGATCTGACCGGGGAGCTGTTTTTT	CASSSDLTGELFF
.	TRBD2	TRBV2	TRBJ2-3	TGTGCCAGCAGGATGGAACTAGCGGGCTACACAGATACGCAGTATTTT	CASRMELAGYTDTQYF
.	TRBD1	TRBV6-5	TRBJ1-2	TGTGCCAGCAGGTCCCGGGACAGCTATGGCTACACCTTC	CASRSRDSYGYTF
.	.	TRBV5-1	TRBJ2-5	TGCGCCAGCAGCTTGTCGAATGACCAAGAGACCCAGTACTTC	CASSLSNDQETQYF
.	TRBD2	TRBV11-3	TRBJ2-7	TGTGCCAGCAGCGCGATGGGTGGCGGGAGCGCGACCTACGAGCAGTACTTC	CASSAMGGGSATYEQYF
.	TRBD2	TRBV4-1	TRBJ2-7	TGCGCCAGCAGCCAATTTCTCCACGGGGGGAGCGGTTCCTACGAGCAGTACTTC	CASSQFLHGGSGSYEQYF
.	.	TRBV7-6	TRBJ1-1	TGTGCCAGCAGCTTGGAGGGGGGGAACACTGAAGCTTTCTTT	CASSLEGGNTEAFF
.	.	TRBV28	TRBJ1-1	TGTGCCAGCAAGGGCCCCACCCCGAACACTGAAGCTTTCTTT	CASKGPTPNTEAFF
.	TRBD1	TRBV4-3	TRBJ1-6	TGCGCCAGCAGCCAAGCCCCAGGGGGTGTTGATTCACCCCTCCACTTT	CASSQAPGGVDSPLHF
few	.	TRBV27	TRBJ1-1	TGTGCCAGCAGTCACGGTCAGGGTTCCATGGCTTTCTTT	CASSHGQGSMAFF
.	.	TRBV4-1	TRBJ2-7	TGCGCCAGCAGCCAAGATTACGGGGTACCCTACGAGCAGTACTTC	CASSQDYGVPYEQYF
few	.	TRBV2	TRBJ1-3	TGTGCCAGCTGCCTTTACTCTGGAAACACCATATATTTT	CASCLYSGNTIYF
.	TRBD2	TRBV5-6	TRBJ2-7	TGTGCCAGCCGCGAGGGACTAGCGGTATACGAGCAGTACTTC	CASREGLAVYEQYF
few	TRBD2	TRBV6-4	TRBJ2-3	TGTGCCAGCAGTGACTCACTAGCGGGAGCAGATACGCAGTATTTT	CASSDSLAGADTQYF
.	.	TRBV9	TRBJ1-1	TGTGCCAGCAGCCCAGGGACATTGGGCAACACTGAAGCTTTCTTT	CASSPGTLGNTEAFF
.	.	TRBV14	TRBJ1-3	TGTGCCAGCAGTCCCTGGACTCTCTCTGGAAACACCATATATTTT	CASSPWTLSGNTIYF
.	.	TRBV27	TRBJ1-5	TGTGCCAGCAGCAACTTATACCGTTATAGCAATCAGCCCCAGCATTTT	CASSNLYRYSNQPQHF
.	TRBD1	TRBV11-2	TRBJ2-5	TGTGCCAGCAGCTCCACGTTCACAGGGGGCCGGGAGACCCAGTACTTC	CASSSTFTGGRETQYF
.	.	TRBV6-1	TRBJ1-4	TGTGCCAGCAGTGCCTCACAGGGAGGAAATGAAAAACTGTTTTTT	CASSASQGGNEKLFF
.	.	TRBV10-3	TRBJ1-2	TGTGCCATCAGTTCAATGGGGGGGGGTAGCTATGGCTACACCTTC	CAISSMGGGSYGYTF
once	TRBD1	TRBV6-1	TRBJ2-1	TGTGCCACCACGAAAGGGACAGGGCAGTTCTTC	CATTKGTGQFF
once	.	TRBV4-1	TRBJ2-3	TGCGCCAGCAGCCAGACATGGGGGGGCGGGGTAGTCAGGGGCACAGATACGCAGTATTTT	CASSQTWGGGVVRGTDTQYF
.	TRBD2	TRBV27	TRBJ2-5	TGTGCCAGCAGTCCAAGAGCGGGAGCGATGGAGACCCAGTACTTC	CASSPRAGAMETQYF
.	.	TRBV30	TRBJ2-3	TGTGCCTGGAGTGCCTGGACAGATACGCAGTATTTT	CAWSAWTDTQYF
.	.	TRBV19	TRBJ2-6	TGTGCCAGTAGTATAGAGGGGGGACGGACCTACTCTGGGGCCAACGTCCTGACTTTC	CASSIEGGRTYSGANVLTF
.	.	TRBV27	TRBJ1-4	TGTGCCAGCAGTTTAAAGGGAATTGGGGAAAAACTGTTTTTT	CASSLKGIGEKLFF
.	TRBD2	TRBV9	TRBJ2-1	TGTGCCAGCAGCGTAGCCCCTCTAGCGGGAGCAAGCTACAATGAGCAGTTCTTC	CASSVAPLAGASYNEQFF
.	TRBD1	TRBV7-9	TRBJ2-7	TGTGCCAGCAGCTCCACAGGGGGCCAGAGCTCCTACGAGCAGTACTTC	CASSSTGGQSSYEQYF
few	.	TRBV5-6	TRBJ2-5	TGTGCCAGCAGCTTGACTAGCCCAATAGAGACCCAGTACTTC	CASSLTSPIETQYF
.	TRBD1	TRBV28	TRBJ1-2	TGTGCCAGCAGCCCAGGGGGTGGCTACACCTTC	CASSPGGGYTF
.	.	TRBV5-1	TRBJ2-7	TGCGCCAGCAGCTTTTGGGACACCAACGAGCAGTACTTC	CASSFWDTNEQYF
.	.	TRBV28	TRBJ2-2	TGTGCCAGCAGTCCTCGACGAGCCGGGGAGCTGTTTTTT	CASSPRRAGELFF
.	.	TRBV27	TRBJ2-3	TGTGCCAGCAGCCCCCTCGTTTTAGGCGGCACAGATACGCAGTATTTT	CASSPLVLGGTDTQYF
.	TRBD2	TRBV6-5	TRBJ2-7	TGTGCCAGCAGCCACTCAATAGCGGGAGCCTACGAGCAGTACTTC	CASSHSIAGAYEQYF
.	.	TRBV28	TRBJ2-1	TGTGCCAGCAGCCTCCAGAGGCCACAGGATGAGCAGTTCTTC	CASSLQRPQDEQFF
.	.	TRBV7-3	TRBJ2-3	TGTGCCAGCAGCCGTAGCGGAAACGGGGATACGCAGTATTTT	CASSRSGNGDTQYF
.	.	TRBV29-1	TRBJ2-7	TGCAGCGCCCGACAGGGCCCGGGAGGGCTCTACGAGCAGTACTTC	CSARQGPGGLYEQYF
.	TRBD1	TRBV18	TRBJ2-2	TGTGCCAGCTCACCACCACAGGGGGCGTCGGGGGAGCTGTTTTTT	CASSPPQGASGELFF